This paragraph covers one TCR beta chain sequence. Its antigen is not known. The table came from immunoSEQ multiplex PCR; TCRdb's copy has only in-frame clones and leaves some out. The sample contains some 110,000 clones, about 77% of which appear only once. Chemo-refractory metastatic non-small-cell lung cancer patients received focal radiation with ipilimumab CTLA-4 blockade. The record originates from a study of radiotherapy plus CTLA-4 blockade in lung cancer. At the level of the study: 15% to 20% of enrolled patients responded objectively, and roughly 30% had disease control. Study findings and constraints: Expansion of tumor-derived TCR clones was observed in blood after radiotherapy plus ipilimumab.

The CDR3 totals 16 residues. V lost 5 bases, J lost 4 bases, and 18 bases lay in between. From germline, CDR1 is MNHEY and CDR2 SMNVEV (reference sequence). The rearrangement joins TRBV27 to TRBJ1-3; a possible D gene is TRBD1 (6 bases). The specimen comprised peripheral blood, sampled from a patient treated with radiotherapy plus ipilimumab. This receptor was identified in a human donor with non-small cell lung cancer who had a partial response to radiotherapy plus ipilimumab. The CDR3 nucleotides read TGTGCCAGCAGTCCGCTAACAGGGCTGGGCGGAAACACCATATATTTT. The encoded protein is CASSPLTGLGGNTIYF.